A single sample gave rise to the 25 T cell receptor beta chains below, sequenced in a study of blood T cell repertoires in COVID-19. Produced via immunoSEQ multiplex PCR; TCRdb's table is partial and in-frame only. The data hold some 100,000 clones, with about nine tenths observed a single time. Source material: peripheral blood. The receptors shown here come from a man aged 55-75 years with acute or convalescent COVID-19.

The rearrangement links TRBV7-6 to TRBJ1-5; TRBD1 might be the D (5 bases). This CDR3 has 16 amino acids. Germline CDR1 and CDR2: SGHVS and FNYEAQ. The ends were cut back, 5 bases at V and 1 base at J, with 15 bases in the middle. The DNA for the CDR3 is TGTGCCAGCAGCCCCCTGGTAGGGGTGAGCAATCAGCCCCAGCATTTT. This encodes CASSPLVGVSNQPQHF. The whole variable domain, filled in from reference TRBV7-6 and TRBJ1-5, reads GAGVSQSPRYKVTKRGQDVALRCDPISGHVSLYWYRQALGQGPEFLTYFNYEAQQDKSGLPNDRFSAERPEGSISTLTIQRTEQRDSAMYRCASSPLVGVSNQPQHFGDGTRLSIL.

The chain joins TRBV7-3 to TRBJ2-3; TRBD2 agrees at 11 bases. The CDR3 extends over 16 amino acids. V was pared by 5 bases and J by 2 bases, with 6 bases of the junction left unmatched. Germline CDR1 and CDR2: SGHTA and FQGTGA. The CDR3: CASSLRLAGSTDTQYF. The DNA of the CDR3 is TGTGCCAGCAGCCTGAGACTAGCGGGATCCACAGATACGCAGTATTTT.

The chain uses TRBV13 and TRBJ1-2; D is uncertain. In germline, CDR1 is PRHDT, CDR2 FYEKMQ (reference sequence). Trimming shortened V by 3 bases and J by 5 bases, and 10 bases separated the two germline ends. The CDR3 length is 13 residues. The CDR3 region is CASSFSPYYGYTF. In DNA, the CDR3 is TGTGCCAGCAGCTTCTCCCCCTATTATGGCTACACCTTC.

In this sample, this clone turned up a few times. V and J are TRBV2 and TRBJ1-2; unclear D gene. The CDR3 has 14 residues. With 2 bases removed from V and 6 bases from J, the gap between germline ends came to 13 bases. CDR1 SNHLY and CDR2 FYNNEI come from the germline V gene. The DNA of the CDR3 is TGTGCCAGCAGTGAATTTACCTCCGGGGATGGCTACACCTTC. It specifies CASSEFTSGDGYTF.

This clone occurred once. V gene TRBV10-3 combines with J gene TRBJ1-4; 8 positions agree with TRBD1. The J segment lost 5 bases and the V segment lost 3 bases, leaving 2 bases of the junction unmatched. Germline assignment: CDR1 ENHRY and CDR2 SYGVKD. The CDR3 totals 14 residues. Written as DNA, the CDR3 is TGTGCCATCAGTGACAGGGGGCAAAATGAAAAACTGTTTTTT. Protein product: CAISDRGQNEKLFF.

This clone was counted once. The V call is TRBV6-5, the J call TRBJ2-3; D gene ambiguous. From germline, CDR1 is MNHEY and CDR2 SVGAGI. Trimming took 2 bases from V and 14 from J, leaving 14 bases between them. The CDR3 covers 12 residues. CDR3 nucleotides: TGTGCCAGCAGTTACGGTGGCGACTCTCCGTATTTT. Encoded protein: CASSYGGDSPYF.

As DNA, the CDR3 is TGTGCCAGCAGCTTCCGGGAGGGCCTAAATGAGCAGTTCTTC. Its translation: CASSFREGLNEQFF. The chain combines TRBV11-3 with TRBJ2-1, with 8 bases that match TRBD2. Germline CDR1 SGHNT, CDR2 YENEEA. The CDR3 consists of 14 residues. After removal of 3 bases from V and 7 bases from J, the junction contained 5 bases not matched to a gene.

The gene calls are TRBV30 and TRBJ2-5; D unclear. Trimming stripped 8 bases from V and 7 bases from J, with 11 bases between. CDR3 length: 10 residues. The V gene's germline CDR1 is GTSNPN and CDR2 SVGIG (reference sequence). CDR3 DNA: TGTGCCCTCACTGCCGGGACCCAGTACTTC. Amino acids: CALTAGTQYF.

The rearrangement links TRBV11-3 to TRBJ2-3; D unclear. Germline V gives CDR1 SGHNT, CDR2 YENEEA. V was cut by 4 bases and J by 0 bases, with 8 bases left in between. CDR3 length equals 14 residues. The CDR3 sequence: CASSSGYSTDTQYF. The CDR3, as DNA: TGTGCCAGCAGCTCAGGCTACAGCACAGATACGCAGTATTTT.

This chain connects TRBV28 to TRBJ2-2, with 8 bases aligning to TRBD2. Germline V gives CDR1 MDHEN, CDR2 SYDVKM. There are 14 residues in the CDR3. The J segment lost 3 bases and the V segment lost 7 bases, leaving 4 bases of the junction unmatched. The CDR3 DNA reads TGTGCCAGCACCCCAGCGGGGGACACCGGGGAGCTGTTTTTT. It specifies CASTPAGDTGELFF.

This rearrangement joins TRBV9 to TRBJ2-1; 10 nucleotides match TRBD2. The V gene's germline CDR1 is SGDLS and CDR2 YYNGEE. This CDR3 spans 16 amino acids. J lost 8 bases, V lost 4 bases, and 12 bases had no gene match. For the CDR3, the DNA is TGTGCCAGCAGCATACGGACTAGCGGTAGAATGGATGAGCAGTTCTTC. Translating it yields CASSIRTSGRMDEQFF.

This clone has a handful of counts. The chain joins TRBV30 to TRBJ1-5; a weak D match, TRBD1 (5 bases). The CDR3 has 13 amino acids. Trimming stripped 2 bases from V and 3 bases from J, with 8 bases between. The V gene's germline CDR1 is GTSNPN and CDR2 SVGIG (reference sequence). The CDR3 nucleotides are TGTGCCTGGAGTAGGGGCTACAATCAGCCCCAGCATTTT. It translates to CAWSRGYNQPQHF.

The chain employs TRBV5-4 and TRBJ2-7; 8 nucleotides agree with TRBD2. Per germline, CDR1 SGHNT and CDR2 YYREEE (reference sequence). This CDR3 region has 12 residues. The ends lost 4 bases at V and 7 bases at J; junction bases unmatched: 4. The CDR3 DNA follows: TGTGCCAGCAGCCATGCTAGCGGGGAGCAGTACGTC. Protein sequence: CASSHASGEQYV.

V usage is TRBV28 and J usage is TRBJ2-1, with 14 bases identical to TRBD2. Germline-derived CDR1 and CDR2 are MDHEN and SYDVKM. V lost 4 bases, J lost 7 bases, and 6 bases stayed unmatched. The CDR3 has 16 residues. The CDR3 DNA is TGTGCCAGCAGTTCCGCCGGACTAGCGGGAGGTAATGAGCAGTTCTTC. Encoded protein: CASSSAGLAGGNEQFF. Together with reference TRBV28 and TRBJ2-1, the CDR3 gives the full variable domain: DVKVTQSSRYLVKRTGEKVFLECVQDMDHENMFWYRQDPGLGLRLIYFSYDVKMKEKGDIPEGYSVSREKKERFSLILESASTNQTSMYLCASSSAGLAGGNEQFFGPGTRLTVL.

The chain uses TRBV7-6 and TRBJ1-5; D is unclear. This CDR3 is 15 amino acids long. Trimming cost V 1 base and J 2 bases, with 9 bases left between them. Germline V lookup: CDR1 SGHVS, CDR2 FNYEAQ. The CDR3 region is CASSLVDTGNQPQHF. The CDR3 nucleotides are TGTGCCAGCAGCTTAGTTGACACTGGCAATCAGCCCCAGCATTTT.

CDR3 protein: CASSPLLREGEQYV. CDR3 nucleotides: TGTGCCAGCAGCCCCCTACTGAGAGAGGGCGAGCAGTACGTC. The V and J genes are TRBV7-8 and TRBJ2-7; a weak D match, TRBD2 (5 bases). Germline lookup yields CDR1 SGHVS and CDR2 FQNEAQ. This CDR3 comprises 14 residues. The V and J ends lost 5 bases and 6 bases respectively, with 17 bases between them.

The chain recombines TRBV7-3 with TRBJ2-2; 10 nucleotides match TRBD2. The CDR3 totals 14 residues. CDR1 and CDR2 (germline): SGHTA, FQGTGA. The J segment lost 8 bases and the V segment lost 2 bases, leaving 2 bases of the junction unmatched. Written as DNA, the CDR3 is TGTGCCAGCAGCTTAGGACTAGCGGAAGGGGAGCTGTTTTTT. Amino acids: CASSLGLAEGELFF.

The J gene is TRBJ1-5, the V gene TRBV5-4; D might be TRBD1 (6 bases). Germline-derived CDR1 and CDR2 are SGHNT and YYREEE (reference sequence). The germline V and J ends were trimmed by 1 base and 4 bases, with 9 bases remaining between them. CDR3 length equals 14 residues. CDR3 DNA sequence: TGTGCCAGCAGCTTGCAGGGGCGGAATCAGCCCCAGCATTTT. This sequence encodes CASSLQGRNQPQHF.

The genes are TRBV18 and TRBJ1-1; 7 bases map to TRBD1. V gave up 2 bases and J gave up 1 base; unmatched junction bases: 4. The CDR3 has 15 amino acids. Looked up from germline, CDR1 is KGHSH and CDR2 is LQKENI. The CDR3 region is CASSPLTGPNTEAFF. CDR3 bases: TGTGCCAGCTCACCATTGACAGGGCCGAACACTGAAGCTTTCTTT.

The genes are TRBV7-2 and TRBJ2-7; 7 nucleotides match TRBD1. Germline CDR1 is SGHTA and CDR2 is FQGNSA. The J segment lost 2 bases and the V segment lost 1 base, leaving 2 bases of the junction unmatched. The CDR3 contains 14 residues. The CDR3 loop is CASSLEGATYEQYF. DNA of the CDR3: TGTGCCAGCAGCTTAGAGGGGGCGACCTACGAGCAGTACTTC.

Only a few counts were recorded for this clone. CDR3 residues: CASSLDRSSPLHF. Written as DNA, the CDR3 is TGTGCCAGCAGCTTGGACAGGTCTTCACCCCTCCACTTT. This chain uses TRBV5-5 with TRBJ1-6; D may be TRBD1 (5 bases). The germline V gene has CDR1 SGHKS and CDR2 YYEKEE (reference sequence). V dropped 0 bases and J dropped 9 bases, with 7 bases sitting between them. The CDR3 is 13 residues long.

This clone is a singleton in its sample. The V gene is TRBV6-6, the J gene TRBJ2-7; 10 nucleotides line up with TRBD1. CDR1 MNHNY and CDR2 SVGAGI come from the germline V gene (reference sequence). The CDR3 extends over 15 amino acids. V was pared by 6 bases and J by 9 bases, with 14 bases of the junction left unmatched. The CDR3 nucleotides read TGTGCCAGCAGAAGACAGGGGGCAGTTGCGTCTAGGCAGTACTTC. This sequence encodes CASRRQGAVASRQYF.

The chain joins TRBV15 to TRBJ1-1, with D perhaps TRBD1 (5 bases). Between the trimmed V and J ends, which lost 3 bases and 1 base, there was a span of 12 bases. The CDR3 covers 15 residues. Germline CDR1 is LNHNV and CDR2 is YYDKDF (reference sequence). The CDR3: CATSRKVRENTEAFF. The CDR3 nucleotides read TGTGCCACCAGCAGGAAGGTCAGGGAGAACACTGAAGCTTTCTTT.

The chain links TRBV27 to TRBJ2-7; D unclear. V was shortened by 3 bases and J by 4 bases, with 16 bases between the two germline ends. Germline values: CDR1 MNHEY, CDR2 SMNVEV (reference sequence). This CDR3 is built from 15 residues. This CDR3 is CASSFMRLARYEQYF. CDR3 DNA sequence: TGTGCCAGCAGTTTTATGAGACTGGCAAGATACGAGCAGTACTTC.

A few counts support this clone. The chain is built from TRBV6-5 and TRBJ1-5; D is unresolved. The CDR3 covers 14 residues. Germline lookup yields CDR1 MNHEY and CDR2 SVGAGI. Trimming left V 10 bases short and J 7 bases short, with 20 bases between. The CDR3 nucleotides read TGTGCCACCACCGACACAGATCTCTGGCAGCCCCAGCATTTT. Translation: CATTDTDLWQPQHF.